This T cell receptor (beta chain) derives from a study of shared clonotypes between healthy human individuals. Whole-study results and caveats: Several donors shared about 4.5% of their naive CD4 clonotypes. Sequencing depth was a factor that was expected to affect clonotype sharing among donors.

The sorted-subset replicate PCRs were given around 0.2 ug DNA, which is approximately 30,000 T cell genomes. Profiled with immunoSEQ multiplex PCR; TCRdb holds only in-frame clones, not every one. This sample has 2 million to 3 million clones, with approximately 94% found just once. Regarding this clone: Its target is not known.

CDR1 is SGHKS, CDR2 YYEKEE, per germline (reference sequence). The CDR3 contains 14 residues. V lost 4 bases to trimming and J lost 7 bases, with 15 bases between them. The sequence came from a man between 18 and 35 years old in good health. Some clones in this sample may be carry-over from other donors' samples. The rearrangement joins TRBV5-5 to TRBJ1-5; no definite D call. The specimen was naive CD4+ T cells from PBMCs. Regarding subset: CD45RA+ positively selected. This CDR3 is CASSQDAPFQPQHF. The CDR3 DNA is TGTGCCAGCAGCCAGGACGCGCCTTTCCAGCCCCAGCATTTT. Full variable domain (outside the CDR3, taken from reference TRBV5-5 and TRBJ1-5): DAGVTQSPTHLIKTRGQQVTLRCSPISGHKSVSWYQQVLGQGPQFIFQYYEKEERGRGNFPDRFSARQFPNYSSELNVNALLLGDSALYLCASSQDAPFQPQHFGDGTRLSIL.